The entry below describes one TCR beta chain. CDR1 MGHRA and CDR2 YSYEKL come from the germline V gene. The V end was cut by 0 bases, the J end by 5 bases, with 10 bases between. This CDR3 spans 14 amino acids. This sample is part of a study of molecular identifiers for immune sequencing clone quantification. About the study: Five aliquots were made in replicates from the RNA of roughly 21,000 or 96,000 naive CD8 cells, and four were sequenced.

Preparation of the bulk TCR libraries relied on previously described methods and listed TCR primers. TCRdb reprocessed the PCR reads via MiXCR and lists one record per CDR3 protein. The top ten hold about 0.8% of the sample, which has more than 550,000 distinct CDR3 sequences, roughly 25% seen once. With RNA at 10%, 30% or 50%, naive CD8 libraries came from about 20,000 to 1,000,000 sorted cells. The V call is TRBV4-1, the J call TRBJ1-2; D may be TRBD1 (5 bases). The sequenced sample consisted of naive CD8+ T cells from blood, with Jurkat cell RNA spiked in. The subset denotes: FACS-sorted CD8+CD4-CCR7+CD45RA+ naive T cells. This receptor was identified in a human donor in good health. Some libraries in this study had Jurkat cell RNA spiked in. CDR3: CASSQDLGTYGYTF. In DNA, the CDR3 is TGCGCCAGCAGCCAAGATCTAGGGACGTATGGCTACACCTTC.